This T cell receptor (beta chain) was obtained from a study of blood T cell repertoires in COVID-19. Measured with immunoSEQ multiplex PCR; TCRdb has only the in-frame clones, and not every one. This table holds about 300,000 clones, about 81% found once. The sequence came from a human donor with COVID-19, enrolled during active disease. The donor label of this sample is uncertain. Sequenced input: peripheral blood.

This CDR3 is CASSYGPQGSYGYTF. As DNA, the CDR3 is TGTGCCAGCAGTTACGGGCCACAGGGGTCATATGGCTACACCTTC. The chain uses TRBV6-5 and TRBJ1-2; 7 nucleotides match TRBD1. V lost 2 bases and J lost 5; bases outside the gene matches: 8. Germline loops: CDR1 MNHEY, CDR2 SVGAGI. The CDR3 is 15 amino acids.